The present T cell receptor beta chain was sequenced within a study of blood T cell repertoires in COVID-19. Whole-study context: Specimens from acute and convalescent COVID-19 originated in the United States, Italy and Spain.

Authors' processing steps: Scientists estimated how many nucleated cells there were by amplifying reference gene primers. The repertoire was sequenced with immunoSEQ multiplex PCR; TCRdb's copy has only in-frame clones and lacks some. The DNA was the basis for D and trimming; V, J and clone size are from that table. In the table there are more than 20,000 clones, about 90% of which are singletons. V lost 5 bases, J lost 0 bases, and 17 bases lay in between. Germline-derived CDR1 and CDR2 are SGHTA and FQGTGA. The CDR3 is 17 residues long. Sequencing was performed on peripheral blood. The chain is built from TRBV7-3 and TRBJ2-4; D remains ambiguous. The source is a woman in her sixties with active COVID-19. CDR3 residues: CASSPGLGSLAKNIQYF. The CDR3 bases are TGTGCCAGCAGCCCCGGCCTAGGCTCTTTAGCCAAAAACATTCAGTACTTC.